Below are 32 T cell receptor beta chains sequenced from a single sample in a study of blood T cell repertoires in COVID-19 (dated by TCRdb to 2018 to 2020). To prepare the library, the immunoSEQ multiplex PCR assay was applied. The table comes from immuneACCESS by way of TCRdb, which keeps in-frame sequences with V and J called. Part of the clones is missing from these tables; in studies checked, under half for an unresolved V gene and the rest for unknown reasons. For this sample the table gives approximately 150,000 clones, of which about 88% were detected only once. The top ten clones comprise roughly 2% of the sample. Input material: peripheral blood. These receptors were obtained from a man aged 50 or older who had recovered from COVID-19.

This chain joins TRBV5-6 and TRBJ1-2; possible D gene TRBD1, 5 bases. Germline V gene data show CDR1 as SGHDT and CDR2 as YYEEEE. This CDR3 is 13 amino acids long. V lost 6 bases and J 2 bases, leaving 11 bases between the germline ends. As DNA, the CDR3 is TGTGCCAGCACCCGGCGGGGCAACTATGGCTACACCTTC. This translates into CASTRRGNYGYTF.

This clone was picked up one time. The genes are TRBV5-1 and TRBJ2-7; 8 nucleotides align to TRBD2. V lost 2 bases to trimming and J lost 5 bases; unmatched junction nucleotides: 6. Germline V gene sequence: CDR1 SGHRS, CDR2 YFSETQ. CDR3 length equals 14 residues. The CDR3 spells CASSLSGGPHEQYF. Here the CDR3 DNA reads TGCGCCAGCAGCTTAAGCGGGGGCCCCCACGAGCAGTACTTC.

The V call is TRBV5-1, the J call TRBJ2-2; the match to TRBD1 covers 8 bases. The CDR3 is 15 amino acids. Germline CDR1 is SGHRS and CDR2 is YFSETQ. The V gene end was trimmed by 4 bases and the J gene end by 2 bases; junction bases not matched to a gene: 4. CDR3 DNA: TGCGCCAGCAGCCGGACAGGGCAAAACACCGGGGAGCTGTTTTTT. As protein: CASSRTGQNTGELFF.

The chain recombines TRBV29-1 with TRBJ1-5; no clear D gene. Germline V CDR1 and CDR2: SQVTM, ANQGSEA. This CDR3 comprises 14 residues. Deletions cut 4 bases from V and 1 base from J, with 11 bases between. This chain's CDR3 is CSVVAGNSNQPQHF. CDR3 nucleotide sequence: TGCAGCGTTGTCGCCGGGAACAGCAATCAGCCCCAGCATTTT.

The chain employs TRBV4-3 and TRBJ1-2; 12 positions agree with TRBD1. The J segment lost 6 bases and the V segment lost 5 bases, leaving 7 bases of the junction unmatched. The CDR3 totals 15 residues. The germline CDR1 and CDR2 sequences are LGHNA and YSLEER. CDR3 region: CASSYVGTGGHGYTF. As DNA, the CDR3 is TGCGCCAGCAGCTATGTGGGGACAGGGGGCCATGGCTACACCTTC.

V is TRBV5-1 and J is TRBJ1-1; D gene unclear. The V gene's germline CDR1 is SGHRS and CDR2 YFSETQ. Between the trimmed V and J ends, which lost 1 base and 6 bases, there was a span of 13 bases. The CDR3 has 14 amino acids. The DNA for the CDR3 is TGCGCCAGCAGCTTGTCGGGGTCCCCTCCTGAAGCTTTCTTT. It yields the protein CASSLSGSPPEAFF.

The rearrangement links TRBV28 to TRBJ2-3; 12 bases are shared with TRBD2. J lost 5 bases, V lost 5 bases, and 8 bases had no gene match. The CDR3 has 16 residues. From germline, CDR1 is MDHEN and CDR2 SYDVKM. This CDR3 is CASSPLAGGRGDTQYF. Here the CDR3 DNA reads TGTGCCAGCAGTCCCCTAGCGGGGGGGCGGGGAGATACGCAGTATTTT.

The chain has TRBV19 and TRBJ1-5, with TRBD1 identical over 8 bases. CDR1 is LNHDA and CDR2 is SQIVND in the germline V gene (reference sequence). The CDR3 is 17 amino acids. Trimming cost V 2 bases and J 3 bases; bases outside gene matches: 9. The CDR3 sequence: CASSINGRGRSNQPQHF. CDR3 coding DNA: TGTGCCAGTAGTATAAATGGCAGGGGGCGGTCCAATCAGCCCCAGCATTTT.

The chain combines TRBV9 with TRBJ1-1, with D possibly matching TRBD1 (6 bases). The V gene lost 4 bases and the J gene lost 5 bases, with 15 bases spanning the gap. This CDR3 comprises 14 residues. Germline V CDR1 and CDR2: SGDLS, YYNGEE. CDR3 in amino acids: CASSPDPRGTEAFF. The CDR3 DNA reads TGTGCCAGCAGCCCCGACCCGAGGGGGACTGAAGCTTTCTTT.

This sequence joins TRBV9 and TRBJ1-4, with TRBD1 matching 7 bases. There are 15 residues in the CDR3. Trimming took 4 bases from V and 4 from J; bases not matched to a gene: 7. The germline CDR1 and CDR2 sequences are SGDLS and YYNGEE. This CDR3 is CASSFGQAINEKLFF. The CDR3 coding sequence is TGTGCCAGCAGCTTCGGACAGGCTATTAATGAAAAACTGTTTTTT. The full variable domain, rest sourced from reference TRBV9 and TRBJ1-4, is DSGVTQTPKHLITATGQRVTLRCSPRSGDLSVYWYQQSLDQGLQFLIQYYNGEERAKGNILERFSAQQFPDLHSELNLSSLELGDSALYFCASSFGQAINEKLFFGSGTQLSVL.

The rearrangement joins TRBV2 to TRBJ2-1, with D uncertain. This CDR3 contains 13 residues. Germline values: CDR1 SNHLY, CDR2 FYNNEI. V lost 3 bases and J lost 0, with 3 bases in between. The chain's CDR3 is CASSDFSYNEQFF. The CDR3 DNA sequence: TGTGCCAGCAGTGACTTCTCCTACAATGAGCAGTTCTTC.

This clone has just a few counts. V gene TRBV19 combines with J gene TRBJ2-2; maybe TRBD1 (5 bases). Trimming removed 8 bases at V and 4 bases at J, with 14 bases between. Germline CDR1 LNHDA, CDR2 SQIVND (reference sequence). The CDR3 consists of 14 residues. The CDR3 is CASQRPGATGELFF. The CDR3 bases are TGTGCCAGTCAAAGGCCTGGGGCCACCGGGGAGCTGTTTTTT.

This clone was detected only once. The chain uses TRBV21-1 and TRBJ2-6; TRBD1, the D gene given by the table, was not confirmed from the DNA. TRBV21-1 is a known pseudogene. The length of the CDR3 is 19 residues. CDR3 nucleotides: TGTGCCAGCAGCAAAGGTGTCACAGGGGTGCGCTCTGGGGCCAACGTCCTGACTTTC. The encoded protein is CASSKGVTGVRSGANVLTF.

J is TRBJ1-5 and V is TRBV28, with 8 bases lining up with TRBD1. CDR3 size: 17 residues. The V gene's germline CDR1 is MDHEN and CDR2 SYDVKM. The ends lost 2 bases at V and 5 bases at J; junction bases unmatched: 11. CDR3 residues: CASSLTQGQGNYQPQHF. The CDR3 DNA reads TGTGCCAGCAGTTTAACCCAAGGACAGGGCAACTATCAGCCCCAGCATTTT.

J is TRBJ2-3 and V is TRBV6-4; 9 positions match TRBD1. Germline V CDR1 and CDR2: MRHNA, SNTAGT. The trim removed 4 bases at V and 2 bases at J, leaving 7 bases unmatched. The CDR3 spans 16 residues. The CDR3 loop is CASSAVGQGFTDTQYF. The CDR3 nucleotides are TGTGCCAGCAGTGCCGTCGGACAGGGGTTCACAGATACGCAGTATTTT.

The rearrangement links TRBV27 to TRBJ2-2; no firm D call. Trimming removed 4 bases from V and 6 bases from J, with 12 bases in between. CDR3 length: 14 amino acids. CDR1 and CDR2 (germline): MNHEY, SMNVEV (reference sequence). The CDR3 bases are TGTGCCAGCAGTTATCCCTCTTGGCCCGGGGAGCTGTTTTTT. It encodes CASSYPSWPGELFF.

The chain carries TRBV19 and TRBJ2-7, with D perhaps matching TRBD2 (6 bases). CDR1 and CDR2 from the germline V gene are LNHDA and SQIVND (reference sequence). This CDR3 has 14 residues. Deletions cut 5 bases from V and 3 bases from J, with 14 bases between. CDR3 DNA: TGTGCCAGTAGTTACCGGGACTTGGGCTACGAGCAGTACTTC. It codes for CASSYRDLGYEQYF.

This rearrangement joins TRBV28 to TRBJ1-2; D may be TRBD1 (5 bases). Trimming stripped 2 bases from V and 7 bases from J, with 11 bases between. CDR3 size: 13 residues. Germline V gene sequence: CDR1 MDHEN, CDR2 SYDVKM. DNA of the CDR3: TGTGCCAGCAGTTTAAAGGGACTCGGTGGCTACACCTTC. This gives the protein CASSLKGLGGYTF.

The chain employs TRBV5-1 and TRBJ1-2, with TRBD1 matching over 9 bases. V gave up 0 bases and J gave up 8 bases; unmatched junction bases: 5. The CDR3 covers 14 residues. The germline CDR1 and CDR2 sequences are SGHRS and YFSETQ. CDR3: CASSLGQGGQGYTF. The DNA of the CDR3 is TGCGCCAGCAGCTTGGGACAGGGGGGCCAGGGCTACACCTTC. Combining the CDR3 with reference TRBV5-1 and TRBJ1-2 gives the whole variable domain KAGVTQTPRYLIKTRGQQVTLSCSPISGHRSVSWYQQTPGQGLQFLFEYFSETQRNKGNFPGRFSGRQFSNSRSEMNVSTLELGDSALYLCASSLGQGGQGYTFGSGTRLTVV.

The rearrangement joins TRBV19 to TRBJ1-2; the match to TRBD1 covers 7 bases. Germline V lookup: CDR1 LNHDA, CDR2 SQIVND (reference sequence). CDR3 length: 14 residues. V shed 5 bases and J 8 bases; nucleotides not matched to a gene: 11. The CDR3 here is CASSALDRLLGYTF. The CDR3 DNA reads TGTGCCAGTAGTGCCCTGGACAGGCTATTGGGCTACACCTTC.

The rearrangement links TRBV2 to TRBJ1-2, with D maybe TRBD1 (5 bases). This CDR3 has 13 residues. Germline V CDR1 and CDR2: SNHLY, FYNNEI. V dropped 4 bases and J dropped 13 bases, with 19 bases sitting between them. The CDR3 nucleotides read TGTGCCAGCAGTGGGCAGGGCGTTTTTCCGCGCACCTTC. Protein product: CASSGQGVFPRTF.

The V and J genes are TRBV10-2 and TRBJ1-6; tentative D call: TRBD1 (5 bases). CDR3 length: 16 residues. V lost 0 bases to trimming and J lost 6 bases, with 12 bases between them. Germline CDR1 WSHSY, CDR2 SAAADI. The CDR3 bases are TGCGCCAGCAGTGAGTCGACGGGGGTACTTAATTCACCCCTCCACTTT. Translation: CASSESTGVLNSPLHF.

This clone was seen once. The chain is built from TRBV7-2 and TRBJ2-5; weak D call: TRBD2 (7 bases). Trimming removed 3 bases at V and 3 bases at J, with 17 bases between. Germline loops: CDR1 SGHTA, CDR2 FQGNSA. This CDR3 is 16 amino acids long. The CDR3 region is CASSFAVGGLEETQYF. CDR3 nucleotides: TGTGCCAGCAGCTTCGCCGTGGGGGGGCTGGAAGAGACCCAGTACTTC. The whole variable domain, remainder taken from reference TRBV7-2 and TRBJ2-5, is GAGVSQSPSNKVTEKGKDVELRCDPISGHTALYWYRQSLGQGLEFLIYFQGNSAPDKSGLPSDRFSAERTGGSVSTLTIQRTQQEDSAVYLCASSFAVGGLEETQYFGPGTRLLVL.

The rearrangement uses TRBV5-1 and TRBJ2-2, with D maybe TRBD1 (6 bases). This CDR3 has 15 amino acids. Germline CDR1 is SGHRS and CDR2 is YFSETQ. V was cut by 5 bases and J by 4 bases, with 15 bases left in between. DNA of the CDR3: TGCGCCAGCAGTTCAGTGACAGGCAGCACCGGGGAGCTGTTTTTT. Its protein is CASSSVTGSTGELFF.

V and J are TRBV30 and TRBJ2-5, with D maybe TRBD2 (6 bases). Per germline, CDR1 GTSNPN and CDR2 SVGIG (reference sequence). The CDR3 is 13 residues long. V was clipped by 4 bases and J by 4 bases, with 13 bases between them. This CDR3 is CAWNGAGLETQYF. CDR3 DNA sequence: TGTGCCTGGAACGGGGCGGGGCTAGAGACCCAGTACTTC.

The V gene is TRBV21-1, the J gene TRBJ1-1; TRBD1 is the table's D call and was not checked against the DNA. TRBV21-1 is a documented pseudogene. This CDR3 region has 16 residues. CDR3 region: CASSKGRGFPNTEAFF. CDR3 coding DNA: TGTGCCAGCAGCAAAGGAAGGGGATTCCCGAACACTGAAGCTTTCTTT.

This clone appeared once. This chain's CDR3 is CASSELAGAIQETQYF. The CDR3 DNA reads TGTGCCAGCAGTGAATTAGCGGGGGCCATCCAAGAGACCCAGTACTTC. This sequence joins TRBV6-1 and TRBJ2-5; 9 bases match TRBD2. CDR3 length: 16 amino acids. V lost 2 bases to trimming and J lost 1 base; unmatched junction nucleotides: 5. Germline CDR1 MNHNS, CDR2 SASEGT.

This clone showed up just once. DNA for the CDR3: TGTGCCAGCATGCACCGGGATACGGGTGAAAAACTGTTTTTT. Protein: CASMHRDTGEKLFF. This chain links TRBV6-5 with TRBJ1-4; D uncertain. Per the germline V gene, CDR1 is MNHEY and CDR2 is SVGAGI. This CDR3 is 14 amino acids long. V dropped 7 bases and J dropped 7 bases, with 16 bases sitting between them.

This clone was counted only a few times. Different DNA sequences within this sample yield the same CDR3. The chain joins TRBV5-4 to TRBJ2-7; 7 nucleotides match TRBD2. CDR1 is SGHNT, CDR2 YYREEE, per germline (reference sequence). This CDR3 is 12 amino acids long. With V trimmed by 0 bases and J by 7 bases, 1 base remained unmatched. CDR3 residues: CASSLAGREQYF. The CDR3 DNA follows: TGTGCCAGCAGCTTGGCCGGGAGGGAGCAGTACTTC. The whole variable domain, remainder taken from reference TRBV5-4 and TRBJ2-7, is ETGVTQSPTHLIKTRGQQVTLRCSSQSGHNTVSWYQQALGQGPQFIFQYYREEENGRGNFPPRFSGLQFPNYSSELNVNALELDDSALYLCASSLAGREQYFGPGTRLTVT.

The V gene is TRBV2, the J gene TRBJ1-2; D remains unclear. The CDR3 consists of 14 residues. V was clipped by 10 bases and J by 0 bases, with 15 bases between them. CDR1 and CDR2 (germline): SNHLY, FYNNEI. The CDR3 DNA reads TGTGCCATCCCTCGGGGTCCTTCTAACTATGGCTACACCTTC. Amino acid sequence: CAIPRGPSNYGYTF.

The chain joins TRBV6-2 or TRBV6-3 to TRBJ1-5, with D tentatively TRBD1 (6 bases). This CDR3 comprises 16 residues. From germline, CDR1 is MNHEY and CDR2 SVGEGT. Trimming removed 5 bases from V and 4 bases from J, with 18 bases in between. CDR3 sequence (DNA): TGTGCCAGCAGTATACCTCAACAGGGTAAGAATCAGCCCCAGCATTTT. Translated, it gives CASSIPQQGKNQPQHF.

The gene calls are TRBV5-4 and TRBJ2-1, with a possible D match to TRBD2 (7 bases). This CDR3 is built from 17 residues. Germline V gives CDR1 SGHNT, CDR2 YYREEE (reference sequence). Trimming shortened V by 5 bases and J by 9 bases, and 27 bases separated the two germline ends. CDR3 coding DNA: TGTGCCAGCAGTTACCAGGGAGGGCAGGGATTCAGGGGTGAGCAGTTCTTC. Its translation is CASSYQGGQGFRGEQFF.